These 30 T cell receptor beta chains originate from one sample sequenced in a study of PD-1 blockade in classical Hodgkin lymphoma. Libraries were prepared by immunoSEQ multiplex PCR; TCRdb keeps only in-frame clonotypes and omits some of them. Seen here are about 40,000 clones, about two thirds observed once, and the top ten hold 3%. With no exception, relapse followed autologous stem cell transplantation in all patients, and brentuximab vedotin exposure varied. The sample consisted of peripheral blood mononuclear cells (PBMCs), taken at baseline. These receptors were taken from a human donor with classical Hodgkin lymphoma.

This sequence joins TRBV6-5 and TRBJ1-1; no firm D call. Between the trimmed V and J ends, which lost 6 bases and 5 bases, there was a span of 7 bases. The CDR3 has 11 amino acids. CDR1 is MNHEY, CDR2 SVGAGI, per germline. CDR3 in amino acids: CASRQRTEAFF. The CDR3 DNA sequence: TGTGCCAGCAGGCAGAGGACTGAAGCTTTCTTT.

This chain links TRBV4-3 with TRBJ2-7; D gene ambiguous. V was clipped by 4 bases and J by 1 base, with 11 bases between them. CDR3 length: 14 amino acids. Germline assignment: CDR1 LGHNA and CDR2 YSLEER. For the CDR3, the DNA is TGCGCCAGCAGCCGTTTCGGCGGATCCTACGAGCAGTACTTC. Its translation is CASSRFGGSYEQYF.

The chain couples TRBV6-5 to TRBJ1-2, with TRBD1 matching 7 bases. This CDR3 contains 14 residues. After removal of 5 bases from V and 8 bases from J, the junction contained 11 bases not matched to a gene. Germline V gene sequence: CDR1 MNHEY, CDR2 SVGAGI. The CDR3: CASSPPGQLTGYTF. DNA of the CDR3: TGTGCCAGCAGTCCCCCGGGACAGCTGACAGGCTACACCTTC.

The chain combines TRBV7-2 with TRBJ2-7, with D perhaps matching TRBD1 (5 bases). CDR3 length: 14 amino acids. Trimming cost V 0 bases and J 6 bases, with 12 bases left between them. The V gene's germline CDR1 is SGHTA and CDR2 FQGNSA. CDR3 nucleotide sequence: TGTGCCAGCAGCTTAGCGGGGCAGGGTGGCGAGCAGTACTTC. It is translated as CASSLAGQGGEQYF. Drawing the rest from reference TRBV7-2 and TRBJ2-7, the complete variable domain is GAGVSQSPSNKVTEKGKDVELRCDPISGHTALYWYRQSLGQGLEFLIYFQGNSAPDKSGLPSDRFSAERTGGSVSTLTIQRTQQEDSAVYLCASSLAGQGGEQYFGPGTRLTVT.

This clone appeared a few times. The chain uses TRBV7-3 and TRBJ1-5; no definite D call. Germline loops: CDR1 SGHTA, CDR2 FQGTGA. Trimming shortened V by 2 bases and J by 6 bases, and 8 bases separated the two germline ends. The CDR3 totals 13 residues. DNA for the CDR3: TGTGCCAGCAGCTTAGACCCCGGTCAGCCCCAGCATTTT. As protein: CASSLDPGQPQHF.

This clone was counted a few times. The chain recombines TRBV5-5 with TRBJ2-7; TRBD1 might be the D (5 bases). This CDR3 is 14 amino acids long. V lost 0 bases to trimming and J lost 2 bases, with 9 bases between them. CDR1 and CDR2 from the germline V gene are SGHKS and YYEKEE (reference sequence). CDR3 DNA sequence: TGTGCCAGCAGCTTGGAAATAGGGGCCTACGAGCAGTACTTC. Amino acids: CASSLEIGAYEQYF.

The CDR3 loop is CASSSTGGGYGYTF. The CDR3 coding sequence is TGTGCCAGCTCGTCGACGGGAGGGGGCTATGGCTACACCTTC. The chain couples TRBV18 to TRBJ1-2; the D gene is possibly TRBD1 (6 bases). Deletions cut 6 bases from V and 4 bases from J, with 15 bases between. The V gene's germline CDR1 is KGHSH and CDR2 LQKENI. The CDR3 loop spans 14 amino acids.

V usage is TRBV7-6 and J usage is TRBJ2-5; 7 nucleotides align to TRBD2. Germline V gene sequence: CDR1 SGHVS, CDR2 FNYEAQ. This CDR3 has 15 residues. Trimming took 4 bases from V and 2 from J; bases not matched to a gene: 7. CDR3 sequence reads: CASSSWVAGQETQYF. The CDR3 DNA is TGTGCCAGCAGCTCCTGGGTAGCGGGTCAAGAGACCCAGTACTTC.

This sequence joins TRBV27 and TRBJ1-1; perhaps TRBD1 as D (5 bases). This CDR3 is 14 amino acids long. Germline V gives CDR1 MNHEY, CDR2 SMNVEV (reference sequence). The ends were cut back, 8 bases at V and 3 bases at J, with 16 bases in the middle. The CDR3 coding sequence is TGTGCCAGCTGTGGTTGGGGGGTACACACTGAAGCTTTCTTT. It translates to CASCGWGVHTEAFF.

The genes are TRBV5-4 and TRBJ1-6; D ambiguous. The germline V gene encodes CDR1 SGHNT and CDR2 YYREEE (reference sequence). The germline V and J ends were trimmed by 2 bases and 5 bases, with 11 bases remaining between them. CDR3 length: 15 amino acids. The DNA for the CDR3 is TGTGCCAGCAGCTTTGAACCGATAGATAATTCACCCCTCCACTTT. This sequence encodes CASSFEPIDNSPLHF.

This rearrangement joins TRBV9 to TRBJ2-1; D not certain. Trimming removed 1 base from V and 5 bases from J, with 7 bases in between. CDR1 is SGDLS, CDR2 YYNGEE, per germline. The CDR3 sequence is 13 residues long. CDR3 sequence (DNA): TGTGCCAGCAGCGTAAGGATCAACAATGAGCAGTTCTTC. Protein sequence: CASSVRINNEQFF.

In DNA form, the CDR3 reads TGTGCCAGCAGCTTAACTTCAGCGACCTCCGGGACAGGGGTCTTTCAGCCCCAGCATTTT. Protein: CASSLTSATSGTGVFQPQHF. The J gene is TRBJ1-5, the V gene TRBV7-6, with TRBD1 matching over 10 bases. Per the germline V gene, CDR1 is SGHVS and CDR2 is FNYEAQ. The CDR3 totals 20 residues. Unmatched junction bases numbered 19, after V lost 2 bases and J lost 6 bases. Supplemented by reference TRBV7-6 and TRBJ1-5, the full variable domain reads GAGVSQSPRYKVTKRGQDVALRCDPISGHVSLYWYRQALGQGPEFLTYFNYEAQQDKSGLPNDRFSAERPEGSISTLTIQRTEQRDSAMYRCASSLTSATSGTGVFQPQHFGDGTRLSIL.

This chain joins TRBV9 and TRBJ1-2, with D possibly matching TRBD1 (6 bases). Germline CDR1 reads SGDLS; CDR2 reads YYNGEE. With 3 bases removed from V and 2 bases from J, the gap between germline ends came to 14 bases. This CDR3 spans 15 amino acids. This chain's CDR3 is CASSARGGGNYGYTF. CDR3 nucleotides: TGTGCCAGCAGCGCGAGAGGAGGGGGGAACTATGGCTACACCTTC.

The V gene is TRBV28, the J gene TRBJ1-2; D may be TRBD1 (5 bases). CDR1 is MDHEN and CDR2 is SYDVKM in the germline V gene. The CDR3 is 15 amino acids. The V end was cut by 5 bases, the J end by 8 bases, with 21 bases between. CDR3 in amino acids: CASSPLTDFTFGYTF. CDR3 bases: TGTGCCAGCAGTCCCCTGACAGATTTCACGTTCGGCTACACCTTC.

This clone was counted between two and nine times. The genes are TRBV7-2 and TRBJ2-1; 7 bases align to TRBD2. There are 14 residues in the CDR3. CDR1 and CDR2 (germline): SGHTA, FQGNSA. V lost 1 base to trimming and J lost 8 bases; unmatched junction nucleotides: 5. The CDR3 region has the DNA TGTGCCAGCAGCTTAGATCCCACTAGCGATGAGCAGTTCTTC. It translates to CASSLDPTSDEQFF.

The CDR3 DNA reads TGTGCCTGGAGTGGACAGTTCACTGAAGCTTTCTTT. This encodes CAWSGQFTEAFF. The chain recombines TRBV30 with TRBJ1-1; D perhaps matches TRBD1 (5 bases). The germline V gene encodes CDR1 GTSNPN and CDR2 SVGIG (reference sequence). V was cut by 1 base and J by 4 bases, with 7 bases left in between. The CDR3 consists of 12 residues.

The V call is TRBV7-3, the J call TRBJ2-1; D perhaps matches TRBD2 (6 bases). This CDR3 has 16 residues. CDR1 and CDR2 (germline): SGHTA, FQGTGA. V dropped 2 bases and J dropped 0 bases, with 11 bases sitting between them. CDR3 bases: TGTGCCAGCAGCTTAGGGCTAGCGAGCTCCTACAATGAGCAGTTCTTC. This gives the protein CASSLGLASSYNEQFF.

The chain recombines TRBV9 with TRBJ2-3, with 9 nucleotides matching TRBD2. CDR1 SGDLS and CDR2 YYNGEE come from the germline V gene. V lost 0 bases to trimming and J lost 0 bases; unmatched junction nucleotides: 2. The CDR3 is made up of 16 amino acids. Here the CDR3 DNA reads TGTGCCAGCAGCGTAGCCAGCGGGGGGAGCACAGATACGCAGTATTTT. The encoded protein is CASSVASGGSTDTQYF.

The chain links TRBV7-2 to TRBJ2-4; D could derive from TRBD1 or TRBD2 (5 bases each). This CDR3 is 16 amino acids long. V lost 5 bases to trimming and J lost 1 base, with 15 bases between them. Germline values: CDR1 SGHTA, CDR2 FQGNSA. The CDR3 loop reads CASSPSGGSAKNIQYF. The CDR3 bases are TGTGCCAGCAGCCCCAGTGGGGGTTCGGCCAAAAACATTCAGTACTTC.

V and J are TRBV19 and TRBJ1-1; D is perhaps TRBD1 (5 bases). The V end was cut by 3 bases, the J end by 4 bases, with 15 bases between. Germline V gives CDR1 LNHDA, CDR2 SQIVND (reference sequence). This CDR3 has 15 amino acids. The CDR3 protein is CASSIGWDASTEAFF. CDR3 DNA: TGTGCCAGTAGTATCGGGTGGGACGCGAGCACTGAAGCTTTCTTT.

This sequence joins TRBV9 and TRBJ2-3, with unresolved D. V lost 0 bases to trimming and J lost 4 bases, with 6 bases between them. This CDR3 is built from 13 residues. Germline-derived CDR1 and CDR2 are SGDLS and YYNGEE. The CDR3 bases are TGTGCCAGCAGCGTAGAGCCCCCAGATACGCAGTATTTT. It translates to CASSVEPPDTQYF.

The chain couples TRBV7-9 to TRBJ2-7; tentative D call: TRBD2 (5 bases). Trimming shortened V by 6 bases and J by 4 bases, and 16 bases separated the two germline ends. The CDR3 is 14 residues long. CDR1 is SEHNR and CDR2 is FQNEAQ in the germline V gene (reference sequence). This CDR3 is CASRESGGAYEQYF. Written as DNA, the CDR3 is TGTGCCAGCAGGGAAAGCGGAGGAGCATACGAGCAGTACTTC.

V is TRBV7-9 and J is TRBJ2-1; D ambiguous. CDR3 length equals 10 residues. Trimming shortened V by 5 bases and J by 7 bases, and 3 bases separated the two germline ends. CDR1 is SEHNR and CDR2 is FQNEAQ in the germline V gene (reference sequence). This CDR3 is CASSPNEQFF. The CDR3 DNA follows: TGTGCCAGCAGCCCGAATGAGCAGTTCTTC.

The CDR3 here is CASSPDMFDYGYTF. CDR3 nucleotide sequence: TGTGCCAGCAGTCCGGACATGTTCGACTATGGCTACACCTTC. The chain uses TRBV6-5 and TRBJ1-2; a possible D gene is TRBD1 (5 bases). The germline CDR1 and CDR2 sequences are MNHEY and SVGAGI. The CDR3 spans 14 residues. Deletions cut 5 bases from V and 3 bases from J, with 13 bases between.

This chain's CDR3 is CASSTRTGGPYEQYF. CDR3 DNA: TGTGCCAGCAGTACCCGGACAGGGGGCCCCTACGAGCAGTACTTC. The chain links TRBV6-1 to TRBJ2-7; 11 bases agree with TRBD1. CDR3 length: 15 residues. J lost 2 bases, V lost 5 bases, and 5 bases had no gene match. CDR1 is MNHNS, CDR2 SASEGT, per germline.

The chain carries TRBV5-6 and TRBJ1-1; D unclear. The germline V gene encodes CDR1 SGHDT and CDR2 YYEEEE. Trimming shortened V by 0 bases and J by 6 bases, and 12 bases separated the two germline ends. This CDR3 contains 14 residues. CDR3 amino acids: CASSLGFSVAEAFF. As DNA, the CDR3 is TGTGCCAGCAGCTTGGGCTTCTCGGTGGCTGAAGCTTTCTTT.

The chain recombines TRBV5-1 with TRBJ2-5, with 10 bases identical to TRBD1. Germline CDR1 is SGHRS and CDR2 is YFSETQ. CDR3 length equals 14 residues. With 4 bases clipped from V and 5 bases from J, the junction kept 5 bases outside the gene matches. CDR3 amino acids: CASSPGQGRETQYF. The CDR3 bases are TGCGCCAGCAGCCCGGGACAGGGGAGGGAGACCCAGTACTTC.

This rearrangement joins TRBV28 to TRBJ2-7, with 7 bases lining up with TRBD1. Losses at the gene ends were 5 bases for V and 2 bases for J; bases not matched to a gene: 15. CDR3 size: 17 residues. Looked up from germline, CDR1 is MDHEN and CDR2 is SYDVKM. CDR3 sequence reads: CASSLHLTGTVTYEQYF. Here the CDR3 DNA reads TGTGCCAGCAGTCTTCACCTTACCGGGACAGTCACCTACGAGCAGTACTTC.

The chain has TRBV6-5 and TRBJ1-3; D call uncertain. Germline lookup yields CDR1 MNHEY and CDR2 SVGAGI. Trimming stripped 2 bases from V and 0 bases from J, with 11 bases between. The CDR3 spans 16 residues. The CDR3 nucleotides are TGTGCCAGCAGTTACGAGGATTTTAGCTCTGGAAACACCATATATTTT. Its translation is CASSYEDFSSGNTIYF.

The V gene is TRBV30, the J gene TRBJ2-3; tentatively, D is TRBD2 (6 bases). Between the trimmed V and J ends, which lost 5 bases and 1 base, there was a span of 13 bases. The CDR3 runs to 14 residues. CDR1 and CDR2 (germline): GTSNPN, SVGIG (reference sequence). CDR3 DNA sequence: TGTGCCTGGGATCCGGGACTTGGCACAGATACGCAGTATTTT. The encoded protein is CAWDPGLGTDTQYF.